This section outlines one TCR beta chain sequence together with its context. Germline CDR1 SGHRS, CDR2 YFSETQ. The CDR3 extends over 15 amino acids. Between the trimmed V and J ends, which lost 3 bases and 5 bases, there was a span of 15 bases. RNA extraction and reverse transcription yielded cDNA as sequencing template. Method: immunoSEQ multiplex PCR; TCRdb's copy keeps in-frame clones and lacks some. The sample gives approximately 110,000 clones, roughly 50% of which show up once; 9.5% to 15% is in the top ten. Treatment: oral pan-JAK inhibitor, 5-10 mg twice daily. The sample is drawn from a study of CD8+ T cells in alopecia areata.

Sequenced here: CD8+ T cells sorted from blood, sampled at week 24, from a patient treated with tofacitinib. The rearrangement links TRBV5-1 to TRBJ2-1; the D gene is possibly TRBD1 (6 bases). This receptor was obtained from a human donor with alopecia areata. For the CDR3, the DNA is TGCGCCAGCAGCTCGACAGGAGCACCCAACAATGAGCAGTTCTTC. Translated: CASSSTGAPNNEQFF.